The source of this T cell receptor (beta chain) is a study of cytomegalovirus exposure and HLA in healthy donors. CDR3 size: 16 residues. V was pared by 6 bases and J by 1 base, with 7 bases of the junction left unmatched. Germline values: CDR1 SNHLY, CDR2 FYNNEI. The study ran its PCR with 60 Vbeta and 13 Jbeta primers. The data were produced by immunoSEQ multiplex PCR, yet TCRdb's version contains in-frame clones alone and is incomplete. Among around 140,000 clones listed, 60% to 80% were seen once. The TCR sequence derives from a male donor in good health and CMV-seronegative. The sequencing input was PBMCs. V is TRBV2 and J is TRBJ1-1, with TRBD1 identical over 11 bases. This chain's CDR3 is CASSGRTGGPNTEAFF. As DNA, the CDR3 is TGTGCCAGCAGCGGTAGGACAGGGGGCCCGAACACTGAAGCTTTCTTT.